Below are 5 T cell receptor beta chains sequenced from a single sample in a study of cytomegalovirus exposure and HLA in healthy donors. PCR amplification relied on 60 Vbeta primers (plus 13 Jbeta primers). Produced via immunoSEQ multiplex PCR; TCRdb's table is partial and in-frame only. The sample includes roughly 160,000 clones, about 85% seen only once; the top ten take 1%. Sequenced: PBMCs. The receptor set was obtained from a boy between 2 and 10 years old in good health and CMV-seronegative.

The chain combines TRBV21-1 with TRBJ2-1; the tabulated D call, TRBD1, remains unverified against the DNA. TRBV21-1 is marked as a pseudogene. The CDR3 is made up of 14 amino acids. CDR3 amino acids: CASSRGNGGHEQFF. The CDR3 DNA reads as TGTGCCAGCAGCAGGGGGAATGGGGGCCATGAGCAGTTCTTC.

The gene calls are TRBV6-5 and TRBJ2-7; D call uncertain. V lost 4 bases and J lost 0, with 10 bases in between. Per the germline V gene, CDR1 is MNHEY and CDR2 is SVGAGI. The CDR3 consists of 14 residues. The CDR3 DNA sequence: TGTGCCAGCAGTTGGAAGAGGAGCTCCTACGAGCAGTACTTC. Translated, it gives CASSWKRSSYEQYF.

The CDR3 region is CAWSRKRGTEAFF. CDR3 bases: TGTGCCTGGAGCCGAAAAAGGGGCACTGAAGCTTTCTTT. The chain carries TRBV30 and TRBJ1-1, with D perhaps matching TRBD1 (5 bases). The CDR3 consists of 13 residues. Germline CDR1 reads GTSNPN; CDR2 reads SVGIG (reference sequence). V was cut by 3 bases and J by 4 bases, with 12 bases left in between.

CDR3 protein: CATSRDYAGKETQYF. CDR3 sequence (DNA): TGTGCCACCAGCAGAGATTACGCAGGAAAAGAGACCCAGTACTTC. The rearrangement joins TRBV15 to TRBJ2-5; D is unresolved. Germline CDR1 and CDR2: LNHNV and YYDKDF (reference sequence). V lost 0 bases and J 3 bases, leaving 11 bases between the germline ends. This CDR3 spans 15 amino acids.

The chain joins TRBV7-9 to TRBJ2-3; 8 nucleotides match TRBD2. Germline V CDR1 and CDR2: SEHNR, FQNEAQ (reference sequence). The CDR3 has 16 residues. The junction had 6 bases not matched to a gene; V was cut back by 4 bases and J by 0 bases. CDR3 nucleotide sequence: TGTGCCAGCAGCTCTCCGGGGGGGACTAGCACAGATACGCAGTATTTT. This sequence encodes CASSSPGGTSTDTQYF. Combining the CDR3 with reference TRBV7-9 and TRBJ2-3 gives the whole variable domain DTGVSQNPRHKITKRGQNVTFRCDPISEHNRLYWYRQTLGQGPEFLTYFQNEAQLEKSRLLSDRFSAERPKGSFSTLEIQRTEQGDSAMYLCASSSPGGTSTDTQYFGPGTRLTVL.